These 15 T cell receptor beta chains originate from one sample sequenced in a study of siplizumab effects on memory and regulatory T cells. Repertoires were generated with immunoSEQ multiplex PCR, while TCRdb's copy carries only in-frame clones and drops some. In the table there are more than 85,000 clones, under 95% of which are singletons. The sequencing sample was made of Tregs sorted from blood. These receptors came from a human donor in good health.

The chain is built from TRBV19 and TRBJ2-1; 15 nucleotides match TRBD2. Germline CDR1 and CDR2: LNHDA and SQIVND (reference sequence). V shed 6 bases and J 6 bases; nucleotides not matched to a gene: 3. CDR3 size: 15 residues. CDR3 in amino acids: CASSGLAGGSNEQFF. CDR3 nucleotides: TGTGCCAGTAGCGGACTAGCGGGAGGGAGCAATGAGCAGTTCTTC.

CDR3: CASSEFGGLGGEQYF. The DNA for the CDR3 is TGCGCCAGCAGTGAATTCGGGGGACTAGGGGGCGAGCAGTACTTC. V gene TRBV10-2 combines with J gene TRBJ2-7, with TRBD2 identical over 8 bases. The CDR3 has 15 amino acids. The V segment lost 3 bases and the J segment 6 bases; nucleotides outside the gene matches: 10. The germline gives CDR1 WSHSY, CDR2 SAAADI.

The chain couples TRBV7-2 to TRBJ1-5; maybe TRBD1 (6 bases). The germline V gene has CDR1 SGHTA and CDR2 FQGNSA. There are 15 residues in the CDR3. The V end was cut by 5 bases, the J end by 5 bases, with 16 bases between. The DNA for the CDR3 is TGTGCCAGCAGCCCTACAGGGTTCCGGCATCAGCCCCAGCATTTT. Amino acid sequence: CASSPTGFRHQPQHF.

V gene TRBV18 combines with J gene TRBJ2-7; D ambiguous. The germline V and J ends were trimmed by 4 bases and 7 bases, with 8 bases remaining between them. Germline V lookup: CDR1 KGHSH, CDR2 LQKENI. The CDR3 runs 11 residues. The DNA of the CDR3 is TGTGCCAGCTCACGCGACCTGGAGCAGTACTTC. Translated: CASSRDLEQYF.

This rearrangement joins TRBV4-1 to TRBJ2-1; D call uncertain. This CDR3 is built from 15 residues. The V gene lost 0 bases and the J gene lost 5 bases, with 11 bases spanning the gap. CDR1 MGHRA and CDR2 YSYEKL come from the germline V gene. The CDR3 here is CASSQDLNIHNEQFF. The CDR3 DNA follows: TGCGCCAGCAGCCAAGATCTTAACATCCACAATGAGCAGTTCTTC.

The chain combines TRBV10-3 with TRBJ1-2, with D possibly TRBD1 on 6 matching bases. Germline V gene data show CDR1 as ENHRY and CDR2 as SYGVKD. CDR3 size: 15 residues. Trimming pared 0 bases from V and 0 bases from J, leaving 8 bases between. In DNA, the CDR3 is TGTGCCATCAGTGAGTCAGGACAGCCTAACTATGGCTACACCTTC. It is translated as CAISESGQPNYGYTF.

The chain uses TRBV30 and TRBJ1-4; a weak D match, TRBD1 (5 bases). The CDR3 sequence is 15 residues long. Germline-derived CDR1 and CDR2 are GTSNPN and SVGIG (reference sequence). Deletions cut 5 bases from V and 2 bases from J, with 15 bases between. The DNA for the CDR3 is TGTGCCTGGGGACCCGGGACTCGGACTAATGAAAAACTGTTTTTT. It specifies CAWGPGTRTNEKLFF. Combining the CDR3 with reference TRBV30 and TRBJ1-4 gives the whole variable domain SQTIHQWPATLVQPVGSPLSLECTVEGTSNPNLYWYRQAAGRGLQLLFYSVGIGQISSEVPQNLSASRPQDRQFILSSKKLLLSDSGFYLCAWGPGTRTNEKLFFGSGTQLSVL.

This chain uses TRBV7-9 with TRBJ1-2; D perhaps matches TRBD1 (6 bases). Per germline, CDR1 SEHNR and CDR2 FQNEAQ (reference sequence). The V end lost 5 bases, the J end lost 4 bases, and 20 bases lay between the germline ends. CDR3 size: 16 residues. CDR3 sequence: CASSPATGLGIYGYTF. In DNA form, the CDR3 reads TGTGCCAGCAGCCCAGCTACAGGGTTGGGGATCTATGGCTACACCTTC. The full variable domain, with the rest looked up from reference TRBV7-9 and TRBJ1-2, is DTGVSQNPRHKITKRGQNVTFRCDPISEHNRLYWYRQTLGQGPEFLTYFQNEAQLEKSRLLSDRFSAERPKGSFSTLEIQRTEQGDSAMYLCASSPATGLGIYGYTFGSGTRLTVV.

The J gene is TRBJ2-2, the V gene TRBV5-5, with D perhaps assigned TRBD1 or TRBD2 (6 bases each). CDR1 and CDR2 from the germline V gene are SGHKS and YYEKEE (reference sequence). This CDR3 region has 17 residues. V gave up 4 bases and J gave up 3 bases, with 19 bases separating them. CDR3 amino acids: CASSARGSGDYTGELFF. The CDR3 DNA is TGTGCCAGCAGCGCCAGGGGTTCGGGGGATTACACCGGGGAGCTGTTTTTT.

The V call is TRBV5-1, the J call TRBJ2-5; D unresolved. CDR3 length equals 13 residues. The V end lost 0 bases, the J end lost 2 bases, and 5 bases lay between the germline ends. Germline lookup yields CDR1 SGHRS and CDR2 YFSETQ. The CDR3 here is CASSLGNQETQYF. CDR3 sequence (DNA): TGCGCCAGCAGCTTGGGAAATCAAGAGACCCAGTACTTC.

The chain couples TRBV27 to TRBJ1-3; D is perhaps TRBD1 (6 bases). The germline V gene encodes CDR1 MNHEY and CDR2 SMNVEV (reference sequence). This CDR3 contains 15 residues. Trimming stripped 7 bases from V and 2 bases from J, with 15 bases between. The chain's CDR3 is CASKTLDRPGNTIYF. The DNA of the CDR3 is TGTGCCAGCAAAACCCTCGACAGGCCTGGAAACACCATATATTTT.

The gene calls are TRBV5-1 and TRBJ2-7; 9 bases map to TRBD1. Unmatched junction bases numbered 3, after V lost 0 bases and J lost 2 bases. CDR1 is SGHRS and CDR2 is YFSETQ in the germline V gene. This CDR3 has 15 residues. The CDR3 region is CASSLGQGGTYEQYF. The CDR3 coding sequence is TGCGCCAGCAGCTTGGGACAGGGGGGAACCTACGAGCAGTACTTC. The full variable domain, in which reference TRBV5-1 and TRBJ2-7 provide the parts outside the CDR3, is KAGVTQTPRYLIKTRGQQVTLSCSPISGHRSVSWYQQTPGQGLQFLFEYFSETQRNKGNFPGRFSGRQFSNSRSEMNVSTLELGDSALYLCASSLGQGGTYEQYFGPGTRLTVT.

The gene calls are TRBV10-3 and TRBJ2-5, with 9 bases fitting TRBD2. The V segment lost 8 bases and the J segment 5 bases; nucleotides outside the gene matches: 6. The CDR3 runs to 13 residues. Germline CDR1 reads ENHRY; CDR2 reads SYGVKD. The DNA for the CDR3 is TGTGCCATCCGCGGGAGGGCCGGTGAGACCCAGTACTTC. This sequence encodes CAIRGRAGETQYF.

The rearrangement joins TRBV6-1 to TRBJ1-3; 7 bases are shared with TRBD1. The CDR3 consists of 14 residues. Germline V gene sequence: CDR1 MNHNS, CDR2 SASEGT. V gave up 4 bases and J gave up 4 bases; unmatched junction bases: 4. The CDR3 loop is CASSVLQGGNTIYF. DNA for the CDR3: TGTGCCAGCAGTGTTTTACAGGGGGGAAACACCATATATTTT.

Only one count was recorded for this clone. The chain uses TRBV6-6 and TRBJ2-6; no firm D call. This CDR3 is 16 amino acids long. The germline CDR1 and CDR2 sequences are MNHNY and SVGAGI (reference sequence). V was cut by 2 bases and J by 0 bases, with 8 bases left in between. The DNA of the CDR3 is TGTGCCAGCAGTTACCCTGCTGACTCTGGGGCCAACGTCCTGACTTTC. Amino acid sequence: CASSYPADSGANVLTF.